This T cell receptor beta chain was profiled in a study of cytomegalovirus exposure and HLA in healthy donors. 13 Jbeta primers and 60 Vbeta primers were used for the PCR. Here immunoSEQ multiplex PCR was the method, and the copy in TCRdb shows in-frame clones only, minus some. The sample shows 110,000 or so clones, 55% to 75% of them seen only once. The TCR sequence derives from a woman aged 70-85 years in good health and CMV-seropositive. The sequencing sample was made of PBMCs.

DNA for the CDR3: TGCGCCAGCAGCGGGGGGACTAGCGACACCTACGAGCAGTACTTC. Translated: CASSGGTSDTYEQYF. The chain combines TRBV5-1 with TRBJ2-7; 10 nucleotides match TRBD2. The ends lost 4 bases at V and 2 bases at J; junction bases unmatched: 6. CDR1 SGHRS and CDR2 YFSETQ come from the germline V gene. The length of the CDR3 is 15 residues.